This T cell receptor (beta chain) was identified during a study of immune evolution from preneoplasia to lung adenocarcinoma. Study-wide results and caveats: Top clone frequencies peaked in normal lung, apparently declining through invasive adenocarcinoma. Clonality was highest in normal lung, lower in later-stage lesions apparently.

Points on this clone: Its antigen is currently unknown.

Profiled with immunoSEQ multiplex PCR; TCRdb holds only in-frame clones, not every one. Seen here are 5,000 to 7,500 clones, more than 65% observed once, and the top ten hold 5% to 7%. The CDR3 contains 15 residues. CDR1 and CDR2 from the germline V gene are SGDLS and YYNGEE. The V end lost 3 bases, the J end lost 0 bases, and 10 bases lay between the germline ends. Two lung cancer pathologists independently confirmed each histologic diagnosis. Macro-dissection enriched premalignant or tumor cells before nucleic acid extraction. The material sequenced was FFPE minimally invasive lung adenocarcinoma tissue. The gene calls are TRBV9 and TRBJ1-3; D gene ambiguous. The receptor was isolated from a person aged 50-70 years with lung adenocarcinoma. The CDR3 here is CASSAGRISGNTIYF. DNA for the CDR3: TGTGCCAGCAGCGCCGGACGGATCTCTGGAAACACCATATATTTT. The entire variable domain, with the rest obtained from reference TRBV9 and TRBJ1-3, is as follows: DSGVTQTPKHLITATGQRVTLRCSPRSGDLSVYWYQQSLDQGLQFLIQYYNGEERAKGNILERFSAQQFPDLHSELNLSSLELGDSALYFCASSAGRISGNTIYFGEGSWLTVV.